Listed below are T cell receptor beta chains from one sample, sequenced in a study of radiotherapy plus CTLA-4 blockade in lung cancer. This table comes from immunoSEQ multiplex PCR, and its TCRdb copy is limited to in-frame clones, with some not included. The sample yields about 66,000 clones, around 83% seen once. Sequenced here: peripheral blood, sampled from a patient treated with radiotherapy plus ipilimumab. Source of these receptors: a human donor with non-small cell lung cancer who had a partial response to radiotherapy plus ipilimumab. CDR3s include the opening cysteine and the closing phenylalanine or tryptophan. D genes are given only for firm matches. The size field is filled for only some rows; it gives once, few, many or a size class.

TRBD1	TRBV6-6	TRBJ2-7	.	CASSYSGTGSYEQYF	TGTGCCAGCAGTTACTCGGGGACAGGGTCCTACGAGCAGTACTTC
.	TRBV5-1	TRBJ2-5	.	CASSKGQGQETQYF	TGCGCCAGCAGCAAGGGACAAGGGCAAGAGACCCAGTACTTC
.	TRBV18	TRBJ2-1	once	CASSQNSGDNEQFF	TGTGCCAGCTCACAGAATAGCGGAGATAATGAGCAGTTCTTC
.	TRBV10-3	TRBJ2-7	.	CAIKVERASYEQYF	TGTGCCATCAAGGTTGAGAGGGCCTCCTACGAGCAGTACTTC
.	TRBV19	TRBJ1-1	few	CASSIDRVTEAFF	TGTGCCAGTAGTATAGACAGGGTAACTGAAGCTTTCTTT
TRBD1	TRBV28	TRBJ2-1	.	CASRPSGRGPNEQFF	TGTGCCAGCAGACCATCGGGCAGGGGGCCCAATGAGCAGTTCTTC
.	TRBV5-1	TRBJ2-7	.	CASSLQGYEQYF	TGCGCCAGCAGCTTGCAGGGGTACGAGCAGTACTTC
.	TRBV7-8	TRBJ2-5	.	CASSSVETQYF	TGTGCCAGCAGCTCAGTAGAGACCCAGTACTTC
.	TRBV19	TRBJ1-5	few	CASSSPGGQYSNQPQHF	TGTGCCAGTAGTTCTCCGGGAGGACAGTATAGCAATCAGCCCCAGCATTTT
.	TRBV6-1	TRBJ1-4	.	CASIRDEKLFF	TGTGCCAGCATTCGGGATGAAAAACTGTTTTTT
TRBD2	TRBV5-4	TRBJ2-2	.	CASSPGTRGTGELFF	TGTGCCAGCAGCCCCGGGACTAGGGGGACCGGGGAGCTGTTTTTT
.	TRBV28	TRBJ1-2	few	CASSSGGRYGYTF	TGTGCCAGCAGTTCCGGGGGGCGCTATGGCTACACCTTC
.	TRBV30	TRBJ1-2	.	CAWGQNNYGYTF	TGTGCCTGGGGGCAGAATAACTATGGCTACACCTTC
TRBD1	TRBV10-2	TRBJ2-2	.	CAISQGSGELFF	TGCGCCATTTCACAGGGGTCCGGGGAGCTGTTTTTT
TRBD1	TRBV7-3	TRBJ2-5	.	CASSSEGQGGETQYF	TGTGCCAGCAGCTCGGAGGGACAGGGTGGCGAGACCCAGTACTTC
TRBD1	TRBV18	TRBJ1-5	.	CASSPPGGRSNQPQHF	TGTGCCAGCTCACCCCCAGGGGGCAGGAGCAATCAGCCCCAGCATTTT
TRBD1	TRBV28	TRBJ1-2	.	CASSFPGQGIPSYGYTF	TGTGCCAGCAGTTTTCCGGGACAGGGAATTCCCTCCTATGGCTACACCTTC
.	TRBV28	TRBJ1-1	once	CASSFRQPRVEAFF	TGTGCCAGCAGTTTCCGACAGCCACGAGTTGAAGCTTTCTTT
.	TRBV7-9	TRBJ2-1	.	CASSLQGYEQFF	TGTGCCAGCAGCCTACAGGGTTATGAGCAGTTCTTC
.	TRBV7-2	TRBJ1-1	once	CASSLRVGRGTEAFF	TGTGCCAGCAGCTTACGGGTAGGTAGGGGCACTGAAGCTTTCTTT
TRBD2	TRBV29-1	TRBJ2-7	.	CSVQVGLAAYEQYF	TGCAGCGTTCAGGTGGGACTAGCGGCCTACGAGCAGTACTTC
TRBD2	TRBV7-3	TRBJ2-1	once	CASSSRGTSDEQFF	TGTGCCAGCAGCTCCCGGGGCACTAGCGATGAGCAGTTCTTC
.	TRBV30	TRBJ2-7	.	CAWSAGRGIYEQYF	TGTGCCTGGAGCGCTGGGAGAGGCATTTACGAGCAGTACTTC
.	TRBV29-1	TRBJ2-7	.	CSVLSGNYEQYF	TGCAGCGTTCTTAGCGGAAACTACGAGCAGTACTTC
.	TRBV29-1	TRBJ2-2	medium-sized	CSVDKSNTGELFF	TGCAGCGTTGACAAATCGAACACCGGGGAGCTGTTTTTT
TRBD1	TRBV11-2	TRBJ1-3	.	CASSLQTGTPTSGNTIYF	TGTGCCAGCAGCTTACAGACAGGGACACCGACGAGTGGAAACACCATATATTTT
TRBD1	TRBV19	TRBJ1-2	.	CASHRDRGPDYTF	TGTGCCAGCCACCGGGACAGGGGGCCAGACTACACCTTC
.	TRBV12-5	TRBJ2-2	.	CASGSRVGGELFF	TGTGCTAGTGGTTCCAGGGTGGGCGGGGAGCTGTTTTTT
.	TRBV7-9	TRBJ2-1	.	CASSYRLGRGSYNEQFF	TGTGCCAGCAGCTATCGCCTTGGGCGGGGCTCCTACAATGAGCAGTTCTTC
TRBD2	TRBV9	TRBJ2-7	.	CASSPFRAGVAEQYF	TGTGCCAGCAGCCCGTTTCGAGCGGGAGTGGCCGAGCAGTACTTC
.	TRBV2	TRBJ2-6	.	CAYGGPGANVLTF	TGTGCTTACGGGGGGCCCGGGGCCAACGTCCTGACTTTC
TRBD2	TRBV27	TRBJ2-3	.	CASSPLLAGGPHTQYF	TGTGCCAGCAGTCCACTACTAGCGGGAGGGCCTCATACGCAGTATTTT
TRBD1	TRBV10-3	TRBJ2-2	.	CAISAGQGGSTGELFF	TGTGCCATCAGTGCGGGACAGGGGGGGTCCACCGGGGAGCTGTTTTTT
TRBD1	TRBV2	TRBJ1-1	once	CASSDMGQPNTEAFF	TGTGCCAGCAGTGATATGGGACAGCCGAACACTGAAGCTTTCTTT
.	TRBV7-3	TRBJ2-7	.	CASSLNVGAGEQYF	TGTGCCAGCAGCTTAAACGTGGGGGCCGGCGAGCAGTACTTC
TRBD1	TRBV19	TRBJ2-4	.	CASSQTGGANIQYF	TGTGCCAGTAGTCAGACAGGGGGCGCGAACATTCAGTACTTC
TRBD2	TRBV19	TRBJ2-5	.	CASTKGVEAGQETQYF	TGTGCCAGTACTAAGGGAGTCGAAGCGGGACAAGAGACCCAGTACTTC
.	TRBV19	TRBJ1-2	.	CASTLSGGNYGYTF	TGTGCCAGTACCCTCAGCGGCGGTAACTATGGCTACACCTTC
.	TRBV10-1	TRBJ2-6	once	CASSPAGSRANVLTF	TGCGCCAGCAGCCCCGCGGGCTCTAGGGCCAACGTCCTGACTTTC
TRBD2	TRBV18	TRBJ2-7	.	CASSSLTGTRNEQYF	TGTGCCAGCTCGTCACTTACCGGGACTAGGAACGAGCAGTACTTC
.	TRBV9	TRBJ1-6	.	CASSSRRDSPLHF	TGTGCCAGCAGCTCGAGGAGGGATTCACCCCTCCACTTT
TRBD1	TRBV5-1	TRBJ2-5	.	CASSFPGQGETQYF	TGCGCCAGCAGCTTTCCGGGACAGGGGGAGACCCAGTACTTC
.	TRBV9	TRBJ2-5	.	CASSRGFTGWDQTQYF	TGTGCCAGCAGCCGAGGATTCACAGGGTGGGACCAGACCCAGTACTTC
TRBD2	TRBV28	TRBJ2-3	.	CASTASGSTDTQYF	TGTGCCAGCACGGCTAGCGGGAGTACAGATACGCAGTATTTT
TRBD2	TRBV5-1	TRBJ2-7	.	CASSPLAGSPYEQYF	TGCGCCAGCAGCCCGCTAGCGGGCAGCCCCTACGAGCAGTACTTC
TRBD1	TRBV7-9	TRBJ1-2	.	CASSLTGFRGYTF	TGTGCCAGCAGCCTGACAGGGTTTCGTGGCTACACCTTC
.	TRBV11-2	TRBJ2-5	.	CASSPNPPIGTQYF	TGTGCCAGCAGCCCGAATCCCCCTATTGGGACCCAGTACTTC
.	TRBV7-2	TRBJ1-1	.	CASSLRGSYTEAFF	TGTGCCAGCAGCTTACGGGGATCGTACACTGAAGCTTTCTTT
TRBD1	TRBV19	TRBJ1-5	.	CASSRTGGNQPQHF	TGTGCCAGTAGTCGGACAGGGGGCAATCAGCCCCAGCATTTT
TRBD2	TRBV18	TRBJ2-3	.	CASSFLREGSTDTQYF	TGTGCCAGCTCATTTCTCCGGGAGGGGAGCACAGATACGCAGTATTTT